This T cell receptor beta chain was captured in a study of Ad26.COV2.S vaccination and SARS-CoV-2 variants. Clones were sequenced by immunoSEQ multiplex PCR, and TCRdb holds only the in-frame ones, with some missing. The table has approximately 420,000 clones, roughly 90% seen once. The treatment denotes: over 15 received Ad26.COV2.S at low or high dose, single or two shots; roughly five received placebo; per-sample allocation not given. The samples date from day 63 after the first vaccine or placebo injection. The CDR3 has 15 residues. J gave up 7 bases and V 3 bases, and 3 bases lay outside the gene matches. In germline, CDR1 is KGHSH, CDR2 LQKENI.

This sample comprised peripheral blood, obtained in a trial of Ad26.COV2.S vaccine versus placebo. The chain joins TRBV18 to TRBJ2-2; 12 bases fit TRBD1. The receptor was isolated from a person between 18 and 65 years old who received the Ad26.COV2.S COVID-19 vaccine or a placebo. The CDR3 nucleotides are TGTGCCAGCTCACCGGGACAGGGGGCCGTCGGGGAGCTGTTTTTT. Translation gives CASSPGQGAVGELFF.